This is a list of T cell receptor beta chains from one sample in a study of blood T cells in healthy people across ages. A single record per CDR3 protein comes from TCRdb applying MiXCR to the 5' RACE reads. The table shows hundreds of thousands of distinct CDR3 sequences, with approximately 30% occurring only once. The sample was blood. These receptors came from an elderly woman in good health. Each CDR3 is given with its conserved first and last residue. Fields, in order: J gene, V gene, D gene, clone size, CDR3 protein, CDR3 DNA. The D gene is left open where the match is weak. Where a row states a size, it is once, few, many or the class of an expanded clone; other rows omit it.

>TRBJ1-2|TRBV7-9|-|many
CASSLETVDGYTF
TGTGCCAGCAGCTTAGAAACGGTTGATGGCTACACCTTC
>TRBJ2-7|TRBV5-1|-|many
CASSLPSFSYNEQYF
TGCGCCAGCAGCTTGCCCTCATTCTCCTACAATGAGCAGTACTTC
>TRBJ2-5|TRBV7-2|-|-
CASGRGSRETQYF
TGTGCCAGCGGCAGGGGAAGTAGGGAGACCCAGTACTTC
>TRBJ2-5|TRBV20-1|TRBD2|many
CSARERGLAGEQYF
TGCAGTGCTAGAGAGAGGGGACTAGCAGGGGAGCAGTACTTC
>TRBJ2-4|TRBV20-1|TRBD2|-
CSAPPPARGGAGNEQYF
TGCAGTGCGCCGCCGCCGGCTCGCGGGGGGGCGGGGAATGAGCAGTACTTC
>TRBJ1-2|TRBV5-1|TRBD1|many
CASTVGGDYGYTF
TGCGCCAGCACGGTAGGGGGCGACTATGGCTACACCTTC
>TRBJ1-4|TRBV15|-|-
CATSRGTTNEKLFF
TGTGCCACCAGTCGGGGTACAACTAATGAAAAACTGTTTTTT
>TRBJ1-5|TRBV7-2|TRBD1|many
CASSLPGQGNQPQHF
TGTGCCAGCAGCTTACCGGGACAGGGGAATCAGCCCCAGCATTTT
>TRBJ2-3|TRBV20-1|-|many
CSASTAASSTDTQYF
TGCAGTGCATCGACCGCGGCCTCTAGCACAGATACGCAGTATTTT
>TRBJ2-3|TRBV3-1|-|many
CASSVQGGFTDTQYF
TGTGCCAGCAGTGTCCAGGGGGGCTTCACAGATACGCAGTATTTT
>TRBJ2-7|TRBV29-1|-|few
CSVEGLDEQYF
TGCAGCGTTGAGGGACTGGACGAGCAGTACTTC
>TRBJ2-4|TRBV11-1|-|many
CASSQWIGIQYF
TGTGCCAGCAGCCAATGGATAGGCATTCAGTACTTC
>TRBJ2-7|TRBV3-1|TRBD1|-
CASSRSLDRGGGEQYF
TGTGCCAGCAGCCGATCCTTAGACAGGGGAGGAGGCGAGCAGTACTTC
>TRBJ1-1|TRBV20-1|-|many
CSASGGSNTEAFF
TGCAGTGCTAGTGGAGGAAGCAACACTGAAGCTTTCTTT
>TRBJ2-5|TRBV20-1|-|-
CSAGQLQGGQETQYF
TGCAGTGCTGGGCAATTACAGGGAGGACAAGAGACCCAGTACTTC
>TRBJ1-1|TRBV28|-|-
CASRGSYTEAFF
TGTGCCAGCCGAGGATCGTACACTGAAGCTTTCTTT
>TRBJ1-1|TRBV20-1|-|many
CSGGGGGTEAFF
TGCAGTGGGGGGGGAGGGGGCACTGAAGCTTTCTTT
>TRBJ2-1|TRBV6-2/TRBV6-3|-|many
CASSTRAQWTNEQFF
TGTGCCAGCAGTACCCGGGCCCAATGGACCAATGAGCAGTTCTTC
>TRBJ2-1|TRBV7-9|-|-
CASSPSHRAEGKFF
TGTGCCAGCAGCCCAAGCCACCGGGCGGAGGGCAAGTTCTTC
>TRBJ1-5|TRBV12-3/TRBV12-4|-|few
CASSLNRDTTQHF
TGTGCCAGCAGTTTAAACAGGGATACGACCCAGCATTTT
>TRBJ2-2|TRBV7-2|-|many
CASSLPRGQGTGELFF
TGTGCCAGCAGCCTCCCGCGGGGGCAGGGCACCGGGGAGCTGTTTTTT
>TRBJ2-6|TRBV5-1|-|-
CASSLMDGDSGANVLTF
TGCGCCAGCAGCTTGATGGACGGAGACTCTGGGGCCAACGTCCTGACTTTC
>TRBJ2-3|TRBV21-1|-|-
CASSPSHSRDTQYF
TGTGCCAGCAGCCCCAGCCACTCCCGGGATACGCAGTATTTT
>TRBJ1-2|TRBV5-5|TRBD1|few
CASSWTGDCGYTF
TGTGCCAGCAGCTGGACAGGGGATTGTGGCTACACCTTC
>TRBJ1-5|TRBV9|-|once
CASSATGQNNQPQHF
TGTGCCAGCAGCGCGACCGGACAGAACAATCAGCCCCAGCATTTT
>TRBJ2-3|TRBV9|TRBD2|-
CASGVTSGVPPDTQYF
TGTGCCAGCGGTGTAACTAGCGGGGTTCCCCCGGATACGCAGTATTTT
>TRBJ2-7|TRBV5-1|TRBD1|many
CASSLQPGQGLNEQYF
TGCGCCAGCAGCTTGCAACCGGGACAGGGATTGAACGAGCAGTACTTC
>TRBJ2-7|TRBV18|-|many
CASSPVRQTYEQYF
TGTGCCAGCTCACCAGTTAGGCAGACCTACGAGCAGTACTTC
>TRBJ2-3|TRBV12-3/TRBV12-4|TRBD1|-
CASSLSDRVESDTQYF
TGTGCCAGCAGTTTATCAGACAGGGTGGAATCAGATACGCAGTATTTT
>TRBJ2-7|TRBV20-1|TRBD2|many
CSAIMASGGYEQYF
TGCAGTGCTATAATGGCTAGCGGGGGGTACGAGCAGTACTTC
>TRBJ2-5|TRBV20-1|TRBD1|many
CSAKDRGQETQYF
TGCAGTGCCAAGGACAGGGGGCAAGAGACCCAGTACTTC
>TRBJ2-3|TRBV29-1|-|many
CSVVVSGDTQYF
TGCAGCGTTGTCGTTAGCGGAGATACGCAGTATTTT
>TRBJ2-3|TRBV20-1|-|many
CSARPDVAWTDTQYF
TGCAGTGCTAGACCGGACGTAGCTTGGACAGATACGCAGTATTTT
>TRBJ2-3|TRBV7-9|-|-
CASSLARGGSTDTQYF
TGTGCCAGCAGCTTAGCTCGCGGAGGGAGCACAGATACGCAGTATTTT
>TRBJ2-7|TRBV7-7|TRBD1|-
CASSLRGFQETRYF
TGTGCTAGCAGCCTCAGGGGGTTTCAAGAGACCCGGTACTTC
>TRBJ1-6|TRBV2|-|many
CASTARTDNSPLHF
TGTGCCAGCACGGCCAGGACGGATAATTCACCCCTCCACTTT
>TRBJ2-5|TRBV7-2|-|many
CASSFRPSGQETQYF
TGTGCCAGCAGCTTTCGGCCCTCGGGGCAAGAGACCCAGTACTTC
>TRBJ2-7|TRBV20-1|-|-
CSVLRRDSYEQYF
TGCAGTGTCCTAAGAAGGGACTCCTACGAGCAGTACTTC
>TRBJ1-2|TRBV9|-|many
CASSPGQNDGYTF
TGTGCCAGCAGCCCGGGGCAGAACGATGGCTACACCTTC
>TRBJ2-2|TRBV5-6|-|-
CASSSISPQTGELFF
TGTGCCAGCAGCTCGATCTCCCCGCAGACCGGGGAGCTGTTTTTT
>TRBJ2-7|TRBV29-1|-|-
CSVADRKSYEQYF
TGCAGCGTTGCGGACAGAAAATCCTACGAGCAGTACTTC
>TRBJ1-6|TRBV6-5|-|few
CASKTTPDENSPLHF
TGTGCCAGCAAGACTACGCCGGACGAAAATTCACCCCTCCACTTT
>TRBJ2-7|TRBV29-1|TRBD2|-
CSVTGRGGQYEQYF
TGCAGCGTGACAGGTCGGGGGGGTCAATACGAGCAGTACTTC
>TRBJ2-2|TRBV7-8|TRBD1|many
CASSLSDRRYTGELFF
TGTGCCAGCAGCTTATCGGACAGGCGGTACACCGGGGAGCTGTTTTTT
>TRBJ1-1|TRBV5-6|-|few
CASSGQQGYTEAFF
TGTGCCAGCAGCGGGCAACAGGGCTACACTGAAGCTTTCTTT
>TRBJ1-4|TRBV7-9|-|few
CTSRYGGANEKLFF
TGTACCAGCCGGTACGGAGGGGCTAATGAAAAACTGTTTTTT
>TRBJ2-7|TRBV7-8|-|-
CASSLARRSYNEQYF
TGTGCCAGCAGCTTGGCCCGGCGGTCCTACAATGAGCAGTACTTC
>TRBJ2-3|TRBV12-3/TRBV12-4|-|many
CASTIIMGTSDTQYF
TGTGCCAGCACCATCATAATGGGAACTTCAGATACGCAGTATTTT
>TRBJ2-5|TRBV15|TRBD2|many
CATSSPSGAHRETQYF
TGTGCCACCAGCAGTCCTAGCGGGGCCCATAGGGAGACCCAGTACTTC
>TRBJ1-5|TRBV6-2/TRBV6-3|-|-
CASRMRGRNQPQHF
TGTGCCAGCAGAATGAGGGGGAGAAATCAGCCCCAGCATTTT
>TRBJ2-3|TRBV6-6|TRBD2|-
CASSYSIGTSGDTQYF
TGTGCCAGCAGTTACTCGATAGGGACTAGCGGGGATACGCAGTATTTT
>TRBJ1-2|TRBV20-1|TRBD1|many
CSAIQGRDGYTF
TGCAGTGCTATACAGGGGAGGGATGGCTACACCTTC
>TRBJ2-3|TRBV7-2|TRBD2|many
CASSPRGALAGGTDTQYF
TGTGCCAGCAGCCCCAGAGGGGCACTAGCGGGGGGCACAGATACGCAGTATTTT
>TRBJ2-7|TRBV6-1|TRBD1|many
CASTRDRVDEQYF
TGTGCCAGCACCCGGGACAGGGTCGACGAGCAGTACTTC
>TRBJ1-1|TRBV15|-|many
CATSPVRGWDTEAFF
TGTGCCACCAGCCCTGTGCGGGGCTGGGACACTGAAGCTTTCTTT
>TRBJ1-1|TRBV5-1|TRBD1|few
CASSLGTGGATEAFF
TGCGCCAGCAGCTTAGGGACAGGGGGCGCGACTGAAGCTTTCTTT
>TRBJ1-2|TRBV29-1|-|many
CSVGGGNYGYTF
TGCAGCGTGGGGGGGGGAAACTATGGCTACACCTTC
>TRBJ1-2|TRBV7-2|TRBD1|few
CASSFRDRGNYGYTF
TGTGCCAGCAGCTTTAGGGACAGGGGTAACTATGGCTACACCTTC